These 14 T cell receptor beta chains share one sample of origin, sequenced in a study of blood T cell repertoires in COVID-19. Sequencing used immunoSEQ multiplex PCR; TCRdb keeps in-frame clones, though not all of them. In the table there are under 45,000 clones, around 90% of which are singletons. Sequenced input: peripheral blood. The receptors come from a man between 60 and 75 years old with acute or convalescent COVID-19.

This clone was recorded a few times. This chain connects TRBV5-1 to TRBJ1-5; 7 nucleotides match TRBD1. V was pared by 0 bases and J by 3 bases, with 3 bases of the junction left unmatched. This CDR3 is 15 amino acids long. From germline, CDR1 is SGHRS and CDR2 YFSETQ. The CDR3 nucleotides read TGCGCCAGCAGCTTGGCAGGGGGAAACAATCAGCCCCAGCATTTT. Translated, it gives CASSLAGGNNQPQHF.

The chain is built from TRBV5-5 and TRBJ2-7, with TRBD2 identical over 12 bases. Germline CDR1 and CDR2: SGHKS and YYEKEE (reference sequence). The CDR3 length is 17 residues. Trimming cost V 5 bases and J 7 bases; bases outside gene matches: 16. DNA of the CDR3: TGTGCCAGCAGGCCGGGACTAGCGGGCGGGCTGTATCGGGAGCAGTACTTC. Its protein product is CASRPGLAGGLYREQYF.

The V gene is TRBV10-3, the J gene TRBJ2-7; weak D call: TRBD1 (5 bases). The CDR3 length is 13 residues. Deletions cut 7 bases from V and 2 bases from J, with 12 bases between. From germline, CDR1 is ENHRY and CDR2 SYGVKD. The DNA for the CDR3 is TGTGCCATCACTGGACAAGCAGCCTACGAGCAGTACTTC. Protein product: CAITGQAAYEQYF.

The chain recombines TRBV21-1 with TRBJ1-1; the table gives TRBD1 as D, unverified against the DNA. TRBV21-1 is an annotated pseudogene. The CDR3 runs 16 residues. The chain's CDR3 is CASSTRWTGENTEAFF. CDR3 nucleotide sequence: TGTGCCAGCAGCACCCGTTGGACAGGGGAAAACACTGAAGCTTTCTTT.

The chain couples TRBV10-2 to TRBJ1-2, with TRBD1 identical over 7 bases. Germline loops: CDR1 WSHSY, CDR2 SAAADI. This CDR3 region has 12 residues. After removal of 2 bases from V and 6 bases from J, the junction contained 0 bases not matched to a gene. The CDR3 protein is CASSEQGDGYTF. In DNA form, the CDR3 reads TGCGCCAGCAGTGAGCAGGGGGATGGCTACACCTTC.

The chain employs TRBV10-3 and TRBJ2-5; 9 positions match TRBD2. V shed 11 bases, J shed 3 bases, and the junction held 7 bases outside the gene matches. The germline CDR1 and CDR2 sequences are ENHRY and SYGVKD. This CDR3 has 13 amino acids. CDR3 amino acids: CAVQPSGEETQYF. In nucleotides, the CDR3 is TGTGCCGTTCAACCTAGCGGGGAAGAGACCCAGTACTTC.

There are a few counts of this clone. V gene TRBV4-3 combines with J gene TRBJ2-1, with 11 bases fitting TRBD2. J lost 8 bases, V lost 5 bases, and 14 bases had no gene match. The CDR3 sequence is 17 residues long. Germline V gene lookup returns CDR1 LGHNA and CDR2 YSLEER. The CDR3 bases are TGCGCCAGCAGCTCATATTCCGGTAGCGGGGGGGCTGATGAGCAGTTCTTC. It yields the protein CASSSYSGSGGADEQFF.

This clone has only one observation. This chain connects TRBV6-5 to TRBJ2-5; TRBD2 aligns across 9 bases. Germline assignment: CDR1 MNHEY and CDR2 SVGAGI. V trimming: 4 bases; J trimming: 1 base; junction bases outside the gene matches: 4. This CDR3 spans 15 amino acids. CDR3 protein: CASSFKRGVQETQYF. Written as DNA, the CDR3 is TGTGCCAGCAGTTTTAAGCGGGGGGTCCAAGAGACCCAGTACTTC.

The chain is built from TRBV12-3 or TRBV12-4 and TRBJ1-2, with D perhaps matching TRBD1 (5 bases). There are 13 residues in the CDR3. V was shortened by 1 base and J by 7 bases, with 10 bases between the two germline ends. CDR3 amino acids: CASSLGRAGGYTF. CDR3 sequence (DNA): TGTGCCAGCAGTTTAGGCAGGGCCGGTGGCTACACCTTC.

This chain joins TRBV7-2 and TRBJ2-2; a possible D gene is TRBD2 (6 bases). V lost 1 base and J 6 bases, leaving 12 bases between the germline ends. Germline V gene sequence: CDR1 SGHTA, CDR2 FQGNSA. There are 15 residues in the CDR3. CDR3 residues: CASSLVVGRSGELFF. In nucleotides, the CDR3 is TGTGCCAGCAGCTTAGTGGTAGGGAGGTCCGGGGAGCTGTTTTTT.

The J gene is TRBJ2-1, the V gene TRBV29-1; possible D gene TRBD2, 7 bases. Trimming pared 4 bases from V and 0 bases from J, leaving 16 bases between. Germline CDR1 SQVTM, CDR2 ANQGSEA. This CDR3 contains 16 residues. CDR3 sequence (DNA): TGCAGCGTTGGGGGGGGGCCTCAAAGCTCCTACAATGAGCAGTTCTTC. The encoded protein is CSVGGGPQSSYNEQFF.

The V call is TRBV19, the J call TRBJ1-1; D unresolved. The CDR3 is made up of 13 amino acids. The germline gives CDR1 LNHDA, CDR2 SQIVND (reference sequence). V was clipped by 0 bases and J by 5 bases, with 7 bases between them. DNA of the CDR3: TGTGCCAGTAGTATAGATTTAGAGACTGAAGCTTTCTTT. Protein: CASSIDLETEAFF.

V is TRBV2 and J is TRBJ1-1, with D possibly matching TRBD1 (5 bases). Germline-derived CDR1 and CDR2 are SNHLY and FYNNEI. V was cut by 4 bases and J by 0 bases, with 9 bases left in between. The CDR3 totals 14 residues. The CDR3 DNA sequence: TGTGCCAGCAGTGTACGGGGGATGAACACTGAAGCTTTCTTT. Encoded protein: CASSVRGMNTEAFF.

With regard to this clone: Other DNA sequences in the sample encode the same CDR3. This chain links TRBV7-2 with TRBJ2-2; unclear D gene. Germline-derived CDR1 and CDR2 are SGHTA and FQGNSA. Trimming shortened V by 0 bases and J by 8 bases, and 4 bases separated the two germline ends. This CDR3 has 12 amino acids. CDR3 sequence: CASSLARGELFF. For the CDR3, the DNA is TGTGCCAGCAGCTTAGCGCGGGGGGAGCTGTTTTTT. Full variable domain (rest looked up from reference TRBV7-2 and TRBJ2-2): GAGVSQSPSNKVTEKGKDVELRCDPISGHTALYWYRQSLGQGLEFLIYFQGNSAPDKSGLPSDRFSAERTGGSVSTLTIQRTQQEDSAVYLCASSLARGELFFGEGSRLTVL.